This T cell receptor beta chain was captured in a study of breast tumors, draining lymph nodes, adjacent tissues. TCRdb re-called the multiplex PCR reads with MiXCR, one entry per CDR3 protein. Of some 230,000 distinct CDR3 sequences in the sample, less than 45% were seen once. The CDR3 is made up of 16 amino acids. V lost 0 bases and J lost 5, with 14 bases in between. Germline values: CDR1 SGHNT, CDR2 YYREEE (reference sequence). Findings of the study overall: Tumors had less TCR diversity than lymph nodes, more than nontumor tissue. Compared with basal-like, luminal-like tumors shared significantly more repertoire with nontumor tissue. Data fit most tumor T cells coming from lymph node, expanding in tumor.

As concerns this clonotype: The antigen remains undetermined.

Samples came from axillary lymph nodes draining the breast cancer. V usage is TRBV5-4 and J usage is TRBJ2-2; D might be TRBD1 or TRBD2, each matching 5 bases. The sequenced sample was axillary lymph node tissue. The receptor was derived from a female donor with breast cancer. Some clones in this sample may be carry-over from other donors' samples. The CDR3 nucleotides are TGTGCCAGCAGCTTGGCGGGCTGGGGGAATACCGGGGAGCTGTTTTTT. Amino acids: CASSLAGWGNTGELFF.